This TCR beta chain was found in a study of shared clonotypes between healthy human individuals (dated by TCRdb to about 2020). In the study overall: A couple of women and a few men aged 18 to 49 years were included in the cohort. The study deeply sequenced blood TCR repertoires of several healthy adults to estimate repertoire size and the extent of clonotype sharing between individuals. For each donor, CD4 naive and CD4 memory were each given three plates, CD8 naive was given two plates, and CD8 memory was given one plate. Between about 0.85 and 9.5 billion PBMCs per donor were obtained by leukapheresis. To increase sequencing depth and limit assay-specific biases, different laboratories used diverse techniques to prepare libraries and sequence TCR repertoires.

On the study overall, not on this receptor specifically: Based on pairwise subsampling, the degree of clonotype sharing among donors was expected to be affected by sequencing depth. The genetic and exposure-history diversity represented was limited by the small number of donors. Rarefaction of sorted-subset datasets indicated incomplete sequencing despite the large sequencing depth. Sharing across several donors was observed for approximately 5% of naive CD4, about 3.2% of naive CD8, 2% to 2.5% of memory CD4, and roughly 0.4% of memory CD8 clonotypes. Clonotypes shared by all four sorted-subset donors showed higher generation probabilities than non-shared clonotypes. Estimated clonotype richness was generally larger for naive than for memory subsets. Sampling was restricted to blood, and TCR repertoires in tissue are likely to differ from TCR repertoires in blood.

Using the deep immunoSEQ assay, multiplex PCR amplified TCR CDR3 regions from genomic DNA. Genomic DNA extracted from each cell subset was distributed evenly over all wells of several immunoSEQ 96-well plates, and each plate served as one replicate. For sorted subsets, approximately 190 ng genomic DNA, equal to 25,000 to 35,000 T cell genomes, was loaded into each replicate PCR. The purified libraries were quantified using a Qubit 3.0 fluorometer, sized with a Bioanalyzer 2100, and then quantified again using the KAPA Library Quantification kit. Every immunoSEQ 96-well plate was sequenced on a dedicated single-read 150-cycle Illumina NextSeq 550 flow cell. Per the source publication's procedure: The immunoSEQ output contained only junctional sequences without quality scores, so filtering could not match that applied to full-length reads. To assign V/J genes and CDR3, sequences were annotated using PyIR, a Python wrapper for IgBLAST v1.9, with IMGT germline references. Any read was removed if the V/J assignment was weak (E-value above 1e-6), the CDR3 was missing, or the read contained stop codons, out-of-frame junctions, or ambiguous translated residues. V3J clonotypes were defined as sequences sharing the same inferred V gene, J gene, and CDR3 amino acid sequence. Percentage overlap between repertoires was computed as shared unique clonotypes divided by the size of the smaller repertoire. Repertoire richness was assessed with RTK rarefaction, the Chao1 estimator, and Recon v2.1 estimates of unobserved clonotypes. Generation probabilities for all TCRbeta clonotypes obtained by the gDNA method from several donors were computed using OLGA. Not all clones reach the TCRdb copy of this immuneACCESS table, which keeps in-frame sequences only. Checked studies attribute under half of the gap to unresolved V genes and leave the rest unexplained. The V and J calls and clone size were taken over from that table, and D and trimming were inferred from the DNA. The sample table records millions of clones; 85% to 95% of these occur just once. In total, the top ten clones hold 0.9% to 1.4% of the sample.

The CDR3 adds up to 9 amino acids, both ends counted. CDR1 is given as WNHNN and CDR2 as SYGVQD, both from the germline V gene (reference sequence). For this clone: The antigen this receptor binds is unknown. This CDR3 is missing its conserved last phenylalanine or tryptophan, likely due to a read error. The DNA is left out, because the CDR3 cannot be placed on it with certainty; the CDR3 is given as TCRdb lists it.

CD8 naive samples were obtained by positive selection for CCR7 among CD45RO-negative cells, yielding a CD45RA+CCR7+ population from which TemRA cells were excluded. Donors were healthy HIV-negative adults with no recently reported acute infections or vaccinations. All donors were Caucasian adults living in Nashville, Tennessee, USA. Blood was obtained by leukapheresis, after which PBMCs were separated by Ficoll-Histopaque density gradient centrifugation and cryopreserved in liquid nitrogen vapor phase. Purity and quantity of every magnetically sorted T cell population were checked by analytical flow cytometry. Each sorted fraction had its genomic DNA isolated and then quantified by UV absorbance on a Nanodrop 2000c.

This TCR derives from a man aged 18 to 30 in good health. This chain joins TRBV10-1 to TRBJ2-3; TRBD1 is the table's D call, not checked against the DNA. Sample: naive CD8+ T cells sorted from blood. The cell subset or site label, as the study defines it: CD45RA+CCR7+. CDR3 region: CASSEGREV.